The 31 T cell receptor beta chains presented below share a single source sample, sequenced in a study of blood T cell repertoires in COVID-19. Clones were read by immunoSEQ multiplex PCR, and TCRdb kept only the in-frame ones, dropping some. The data contain around 95,000 clones, about 90% of them singletons. The sequencing input was peripheral blood. All receptors come from a man younger than 40 in a cohort sampled during active COVID-19.

The V and J genes are TRBV11-3 and TRBJ2-5; weak D call: TRBD1 (6 bases). The CDR3 runs 14 residues. Trimming cost V 5 bases and J 3 bases, with 13 bases left between them. CDR1 and CDR2 from the germline V gene are SGHNT and YENEEA. As DNA, the CDR3 is TGTGCCAGCAGCAAAACAGGGTTTGAAGAGACCCAGTACTTC. This sequence encodes CASSKTGFEETQYF. The entire variable domain, with the rest obtained from reference TRBV11-3 and TRBJ2-5, is as follows: EAGVVQSPRYKIIEKKQPVAFWCNPISGHNTLYWYLQNLGQGPELLIRYENEEAVDDSQLPKDRFSAERLKGVDSTLKIQPAELGDSAVYLCASSKTGFEETQYFGPGTRLLVL.

The chain carries TRBV12-3 or TRBV12-4 and TRBJ1-1; D call uncertain. The CDR3 consists of 11 residues. Trimming shortened V by 5 bases and J by 3 bases, and 4 bases separated the two germline ends. The CDR3 spells CASSRYTEAFF. CDR3 in DNA: TGTGCCAGCAGTCGGTACACTGAAGCTTTCTTT.

This chain connects TRBV9 to TRBJ1-3; D not resolved. This CDR3 spans 17 amino acids. CDR1 is SGDLS and CDR2 is YYNGEE in the germline V gene. With 3 bases removed from V and 4 bases from J, the gap between germline ends came to 20 bases. The CDR3 nucleotides read TGTGCCAGCAGCGCCCTAACCCCGACTTACGCGGGAAACACCATATATTTT. As protein: CASSALTPTYAGNTIYF.

The V and J genes are TRBV19 and TRBJ1-2; 7 nucleotides agree with TRBD1. V gave up 7 bases and J gave up 1 base; unmatched junction bases: 6. CDR1 is LNHDA, CDR2 SQIVND, per germline (reference sequence). The CDR3 consists of 14 residues. The DNA for the CDR3 is TGTGCCAGTATTCCGGGACAGTTTAACTATGGCTACACCTTC. Translated: CASIPGQFNYGYTF.

CDR3: CASKGVSSGGAETQYF. The DNA for the CDR3 is TGTGCCAGCAAGGGAGTGTCTAGCGGGGGGGCGGAGACCCAGTACTTC. This chain links TRBV2 with TRBJ2-5, with 12 bases lining up with TRBD2. CDR1 is SNHLY, CDR2 FYNNEI, per germline. The ends lost 7 bases at V and 5 bases at J; junction bases unmatched: 11. This CDR3 has 16 amino acids.

This chain links TRBV28 with TRBJ2-3; the match to TRBD2 covers 10 bases. Germline V gene lookup returns CDR1 MDHEN and CDR2 SYDVKM. The CDR3 has 16 amino acids. Trimming took 6 bases from V and 3 from J; bases not matched to a gene: 9. This chain's CDR3 is CASSSNGAGGTDTQYF. The CDR3 coding sequence is TGTGCCAGCAGCTCGAATGGAGCGGGGGGGACAGATACGCAGTATTTT.

The J gene is TRBJ1-2, the V gene TRBV7-9; D is uncertain. V gave up 5 bases and J gave up 3 bases, with 10 bases separating them. CDR1 and CDR2 from the germline V gene are SEHNR and FQNEAQ (reference sequence). The CDR3 is made up of 13 amino acids. In DNA form, the CDR3 reads TGTGCCAGCAGCGAGGGATCCGACTATGGCTACACCTTC. Its translation: CASSEGSDYGYTF. The full variable domain, in which reference TRBV7-9 and TRBJ1-2 provide the parts outside the CDR3, is DTGVSQNPRHKITKRGQNVTFRCDPISEHNRLYWYRQTLGQGPEFLTYFQNEAQLEKSRLLSDRFSAERPKGSFSTLEIQRTEQGDSAMYLCASSEGSDYGYTFGSGTRLTVV.

The chain links TRBV6-5 to TRBJ1-5, with 10 bases aligning to TRBD1. The CDR3 extends over 15 amino acids. Trimming removed 7 bases from V and 2 bases from J; junction bases left unmatched: 5. CDR1 is MNHEY, CDR2 SVGAGI, per germline. CDR3: CASTGGTGGNQPQHF. DNA for the CDR3: TGTGCCAGCACCGGCGGGACAGGGGGCAATCAGCCCCAGCATTTT.

Here the CDR3 DNA reads TGTGCCAGCACCCCCCCGCGGGGAGAAGAGACCCAGTACTTC. This sequence encodes CASTPPRGEETQYF. The V and J genes are TRBV5-6 and TRBJ2-5; tentatively, D is TRBD2 (6 bases). CDR1 and CDR2 (germline): SGHDT, YYEEEE. The CDR3 length is 14 residues. V was trimmed by 6 bases and J by 3 bases, leaving 15 bases between them. The complete variable domain, with remaining parts taken from reference TRBV5-6 and TRBJ2-5, reads DAGVTQSPTHLIKTRGQQVTLRCSPKSGHDTVSWYQQALGQGPQFIFQYYEEEERQRGNFPDRFSGHQFPNYSSELNVNALLLGDSALYLCASTPPRGEETQYFGPGTRLLVL.

This chain uses TRBV20-1 with TRBJ1-5; D gene unclear. Between the trimmed V and J ends, which lost 6 bases and 5 bases, there was a span of 2 bases. Germline CDR1 and CDR2: DFQATT and SNEGSKA (reference sequence). The length of the CDR3 is 9 residues. This CDR3 is CSAYQPQHF. CDR3 bases: TGCAGTGCCTATCAGCCCCAGCATTTT.

The chain joins TRBV11-3 to TRBJ1-1, with 9 bases that match TRBD1. Trimming removed 5 bases from V and 1 base from J; junction bases left unmatched: 11. Germline V gene lookup returns CDR1 SGHNT and CDR2 YENEEA. The CDR3 covers 17 residues. CDR3 sequence: CASSPSDRGSENTEAFF. The DNA for the CDR3 is TGTGCCAGCAGCCCCTCGGACAGGGGATCGGAGAACACTGAAGCTTTCTTT. The whole variable domain, filled in from reference TRBV11-3 and TRBJ1-1, reads EAGVVQSPRYKIIEKKQPVAFWCNPISGHNTLYWYLQNLGQGPELLIRYENEEAVDDSQLPKDRFSAERLKGVDSTLKIQPAELGDSAVYLCASSPSDRGSENTEAFFGQGTRLTVV.

This chain joins TRBV12-5 and TRBJ2-1; 9 nucleotides line up with TRBD1. J was trimmed by 8 bases and V by 5 bases; bases with no gene match: 7. Germline values: CDR1 LGHNT, CDR2 FRNRAP. This CDR3 has 14 residues. The CDR3 spells CASGNGDREDEQFF. The DNA for the CDR3 is TGTGCTAGTGGTAACGGGGACAGGGAGGATGAGCAGTTCTTC.

The DNA for the CDR3 is TGCAGCGTGACTACCTACAATGAGCAGTTCTTC. Translation gives CSVTTYNEQFF. V is TRBV29-1 and J is TRBJ2-1; the D gene is possibly TRBD2 (5 bases). Deletions cut 6 bases from V and 2 bases from J, with 5 bases between. The CDR3 contains 11 residues. Germline loops: CDR1 SQVTM, CDR2 ANQGSEA.

The rearrangement joins TRBV6-5 to TRBJ2-2; D call uncertain. The CDR3 contains 12 residues. Trimming stripped 7 bases from V and 8 bases from J, with 11 bases between. Germline loops: CDR1 MNHEY, CDR2 SVGAGI. DNA for the CDR3: TGTGCCAGCAAGACACCCCCGGGGGAGCTGTTTTTT. This gives the protein CASKTPPGELFF.

V is TRBV7-9 and J is TRBJ2-3; 8 nucleotides align to TRBD2. J gave up 1 base and V 6 bases, and 12 bases lay outside the gene matches. Germline V gene sequence: CDR1 SEHNR, CDR2 FQNEAQ (reference sequence). This CDR3 contains 17 residues. CDR3 sequence (DNA): TGTGCCAGCAGACCACGGGGGGGCCGGTTCGGCACAGATACGCAGTATTTT. Protein: CASRPRGGRFGTDTQYF. The variable domain in full, completed from reference TRBV7-9 and TRBJ2-3, reads DTGVSQNPRHKITKRGQNVTFRCDPISEHNRLYWYRQTLGQGPEFLTYFQNEAQLEKSRLLSDRFSAERPKGSFSTLEIQRTEQGDSAMYLCASRPRGGRFGTDTQYFGPGTRLTVL.

The J gene is TRBJ1-2, the V gene TRBV5-1; 8 bases agree with TRBD1. Per germline, CDR1 SGHRS and CDR2 YFSETQ. CDR3 length: 12 residues. J gave up 6 bases and V 4 bases, and 2 bases lay outside the gene matches. CDR3 in amino acids: CASSIQGDGYTF. In DNA form, the CDR3 reads TGCGCCAGCAGCATACAGGGGGATGGCTACACCTTC. Full variable domain (remainder filled in from reference TRBV5-1 and TRBJ1-2): KAGVTQTPRYLIKTRGQQVTLSCSPISGHRSVSWYQQTPGQGLQFLFEYFSETQRNKGNFPGRFSGRQFSNSRSEMNVSTLELGDSALYLCASSIQGDGYTFGSGTRLTVV.

J is TRBJ1-1 and V is TRBV19; D is ambiguous. The CDR3 totals 15 residues. CDR1 is LNHDA and CDR2 is SQIVND in the germline V gene (reference sequence). V was shortened by 0 bases and J by 1 base, with 9 bases between the two germline ends. The CDR3 DNA follows: TGTGCCAGTAGTATAGACGGGAAGGGGAACACTGAAGCTTTCTTT. Its protein product is CASSIDGKGNTEAFF.

The V and J genes are TRBV19 and TRBJ2-7; 11 bases line up with TRBD1. Germline CDR1 LNHDA, CDR2 SQIVND (reference sequence). The ends lost 5 bases at V and 0 bases at J; junction bases unmatched: 6. The CDR3 has 16 amino acids. The CDR3 DNA is TGTGCCAGTAGTTATACCGGGACAGGGGGCTCCTACGAGCAGTACTTC. Residues: CASSYTGTGGSYEQYF.

The chain combines TRBV7-2 with TRBJ1-5; 8 positions agree with TRBD1. The CDR3 loop spans 15 amino acids. Germline CDR1 and CDR2: SGHTA and FQGNSA. J gave up 7 bases and V 5 bases, and 10 bases lay outside the gene matches. The CDR3 sequence is CASSSRTGWKQPQHF. CDR3 nucleotide sequence: TGTGCCAGCAGCAGTCGGACAGGGTGGAAACAGCCCCAGCATTTT.

The chain carries TRBV6-5 and TRBJ1-1, with 9 bases lining up with TRBD1. The V segment lost 0 bases and the J segment 6 bases; nucleotides outside the gene matches: 8. CDR1 MNHEY and CDR2 SVGAGI come from the germline V gene. CDR3 size: 16 residues. The CDR3 sequence is CASSYSAGTGPSEAFF. The CDR3 nucleotides are TGTGCCAGCAGTTACTCGGCCGGGACAGGGCCTTCTGAAGCTTTCTTT.

The chain recombines TRBV7-9 with TRBJ2-3; no firm D call. Germline assignment: CDR1 SEHNR and CDR2 FQNEAQ (reference sequence). The CDR3 is made up of 16 amino acids. With 0 bases removed from V and 0 bases from J, the gap between germline ends came to 10 bases. The DNA for the CDR3 is TGTGCCAGCAGCTTAGCGAGACTTTCTAGCACAGATACGCAGTATTTT. Translating gives CASSLARLSSTDTQYF.

The CDR3 loop is CASSFGTSGVNEQFF. CDR3 nucleotides: TGTGCCAGCAGCTTCGGGACTAGCGGGGTCAATGAGCAGTTCTTC. This chain joins TRBV11-2 and TRBJ2-1; TRBD2 matches 13 bases. Germline assignment: CDR1 SGHAT and CDR2 FQNNGV. Germline trimming cut 3 bases from V and 6 bases from J; bases unmatched to any gene: 2. The CDR3 covers 15 residues.

This clone came up many times. This sequence joins TRBV16 and TRBJ1-5; 11 bases are a match to TRBD1. This CDR3 spans 16 amino acids. The germline CDR1 and CDR2 sequences are KGHSY and FQNENV. Unmatched junction bases numbered 5, after V lost 6 bases and J lost 1 base. The CDR3 DNA reads as TGTGCCAGCAGACCGGACAGGGGGCTGAGCAATCAGCCCCAGCATTTT. As protein: CASRPDRGLSNQPQHF.

This clone was seen a few times. In DNA, the CDR3 is TGTGCCAGCAGTGAGTTACAGGAAGCTAACTATGGCTACACCTTC. Protein sequence: CASSELQEANYGYTF. The genes are TRBV6-1 and TRBJ1-2; possible D gene TRBD1, 5 bases. The length of the CDR3 is 15 residues. Germline V gene data show CDR1 as MNHNS and CDR2 as SASEGT. The V end was cut by 3 bases, the J end by 0 bases, with 11 bases between.

The V and J genes are TRBV10-3 and TRBJ2-5; 8 positions match TRBD2. The CDR3 loop spans 13 amino acids. Unmatched junction bases numbered 3, after V lost 8 bases and J lost 1 base. Germline V lookup: CDR1 ENHRY, CDR2 SYGVKD. The CDR3 region has the DNA TGTGCCATCGGGCTAGCGGGCCAAGAGACCCAGTACTTC. It yields the protein CAIGLAGQETQYF.

The chain joins TRBV6-6 to TRBJ1-6; TRBD1 is a possible D gene (6 bases). The CDR3 has 15 amino acids. Germline loops: CDR1 MNHNY, CDR2 SVGAGI (reference sequence). V lost 7 bases, J lost 5 bases, and 15 bases lay in between. The CDR3 DNA sequence: TGTGCCAGCACCCCGAGAGGGGACAATAATTCACCCCTCCACTTT. Its protein product is CASTPRGDNNSPLHF.

CDR3 region: CASTYSGTSGGHEQFF. CDR3 nucleotide sequence: TGTGCCAGCACCTACTCGGGGACTAGCGGGGGGCACGAGCAGTTCTTC. The gene calls are TRBV11-2 and TRBJ2-1; 15 bases are shared with TRBD2. Unmatched junction bases numbered 11, after V lost 7 bases and J lost 10 bases. Germline V gene lookup returns CDR1 SGHAT and CDR2 FQNNGV. This CDR3 region has 16 residues.

This clone turned up a few times. This chain uses TRBV12-3 or TRBV12-4 with TRBJ1-4; no reliable D call. V lost 8 bases, J lost 7 bases, and 11 bases lay in between. The CDR3 runs to 12 residues. The CDR3 sequence is CASSNEAEKLFF. CDR3 nucleotide sequence: TGTGCCAGCTCAAACGAGGCTGAAAAACTGTTTTTT.

DNA of the CDR3: TGTGCCAGCAGTTTATCTGTATGGGGGGGGGTCTACAATGAGCAGTTCTTC. Amino acids: CASSLSVWGGVYNEQFF. The V call is TRBV27, the J call TRBJ2-1, with 7 bases aligning to TRBD2. The CDR3 extends over 17 amino acids. The junction had 8 bases not matched to a gene; V was cut back by 0 bases and J by 3 bases. The germline CDR1 and CDR2 sequences are MNHEY and SMNVEV (reference sequence).

This sequence joins TRBV18 and TRBJ1-3; TRBD1 aligns across 7 bases. The V and J ends lost 2 bases and 0 bases, in that order; junction bases with no gene match: 10. Germline V gene sequence: CDR1 KGHSH, CDR2 LQKENI. This CDR3 has 18 residues. CDR3 DNA: TGTGCCAGCTCACCAAAATTAGGGACAGCCAGCTCTGGAAACACCATATATTTT. This sequence encodes CASSPKLGTASSGNTIYF.

This clone is a singleton in its sample. The chain uses TRBV9 and TRBJ2-1; TRBD2 is a possible D gene (5 bases). The V end was cut by 0 bases, the J end by 6 bases, with 10 bases between. The length of the CDR3 is 14 residues. CDR1 and CDR2 (germline): SGDLS, YYNGEE. CDR3 residues: CASSVAGSGNEQFF. The CDR3 DNA follows: TGTGCCAGCAGCGTAGCGGGGAGCGGCAATGAGCAGTTCTTC.